This T cell receptor (beta chain) is from a study of memory CD4+ T cells and cytomegalovirus serostatus. Study-wide context: Donors were healthy Belgian adults, several CMV seropositive and about two dozen seronegative.

Single viable CD3+CD4+CD8-CD45RO+ cells were sorted as the memory CD4+ T cells. Positive selection with CD4 microbeads enriched total CD4+ T cells. V was shortened by 1 base and J by 8 bases, with 9 bases between the two germline ends. The CDR3 extends over 12 amino acids. Germline values: CDR1 SGHNT, CDR2 YYREEE (reference sequence). Per the original data handling: Out-of-frame sequences were removed, leaving 2,204,828 distinct TCRbeta sequences. Repertoires were generated with immunoSEQ multiplex PCR, while TCRdb's copy carries only in-frame clones and drops some. The V and J calls and clone size were taken over from that table, and D and trimming were inferred from the DNA. The table has 50,000 or so clones, over 60% seen once.

This receptor was obtained from an adult in good health and CMV-seropositive. The chain carries TRBV5-4 and TRBJ1-1; no clear D. The sequencing input was memory CD4+ T cells from blood. CDR3 sequence: CASSLRTGEAFF. The CDR3 nucleotides are TGTGCCAGCAGCTTGCGGACCGGGGAAGCTTTCTTT.